The clone carrying this T cell receptor (beta chain) appeared once. Authors' processing steps: Scientists estimated how many nucleated cells there were by amplifying reference gene primers. Measured with immunoSEQ multiplex PCR; TCRdb has only the in-frame clones, and not every one. V and J calls and clone size are those listed in that table; D and trimming were worked out from the DNA. The top ten hold about 9.7% of the sample, which has about 220,000 clones, 80% to 90% seen once. This sample is part of a study of blood T cell repertoires in COVID-19. About the study: Sites in the United States, Italy and Spain provided acute and convalescent COVID-19 samples. Nucleic acid was either cDNA or gDNA, and it came from T cells, B-cell-depleted T cells, or PBMCs.

Losses at the gene ends were 4 bases for V and 4 bases for J; bases not matched to a gene: 0. Germline CDR1 and CDR2: SGHAT and FQNNGV. The CDR3 has 13 residues. The sample comprised peripheral blood. This rearrangement joins TRBV11-2 to TRBJ1-1; 10 bases agree with TRBD1. The sequence derives from a man aged 50 to 60 with active or convalescent COVID-19. The CDR3 reads CASSWDRGTEAFF. CDR3 sequence (DNA): TGTGCCAGCAGCTGGGACAGGGGCACTGAAGCTTTCTTT. Variable domain in full (rest from reference TRBV11-2 and TRBJ1-1): EAGVAQSPRYKIIEKRQSVAFWCNPISGHATLYWYQQILGQGPKLLIQFQNNGVVDDSQLPKDRFSAERLKGVDSTLKIQPAKLEDSAVYLCASSWDRGTEAFFGQGTRLTVV.